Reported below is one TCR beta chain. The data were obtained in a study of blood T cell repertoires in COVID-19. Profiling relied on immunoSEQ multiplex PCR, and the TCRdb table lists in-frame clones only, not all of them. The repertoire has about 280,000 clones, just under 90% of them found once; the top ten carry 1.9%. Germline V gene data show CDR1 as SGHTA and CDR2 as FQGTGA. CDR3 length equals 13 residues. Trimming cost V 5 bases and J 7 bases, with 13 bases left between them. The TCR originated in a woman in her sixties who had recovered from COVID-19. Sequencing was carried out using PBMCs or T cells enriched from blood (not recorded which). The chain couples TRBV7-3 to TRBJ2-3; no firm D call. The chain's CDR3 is CASSSPAGYTQYF. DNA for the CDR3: TGTGCCAGCAGCAGCCCCGCCGGGTATACGCAGTATTTT.